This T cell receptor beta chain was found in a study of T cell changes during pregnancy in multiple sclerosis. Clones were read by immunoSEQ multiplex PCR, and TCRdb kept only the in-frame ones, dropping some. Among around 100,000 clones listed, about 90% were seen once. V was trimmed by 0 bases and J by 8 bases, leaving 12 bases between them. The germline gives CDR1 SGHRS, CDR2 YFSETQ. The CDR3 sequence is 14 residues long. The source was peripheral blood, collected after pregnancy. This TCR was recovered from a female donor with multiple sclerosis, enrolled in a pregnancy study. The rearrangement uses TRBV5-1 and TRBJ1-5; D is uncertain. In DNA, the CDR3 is TGCGCCAGCAGCTTGGATGGCAGGCTCGAGCCCCAGCATTTT. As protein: CASSLDGRLEPQHF.